The T cell receptor (beta chain) described here comes from a study of shared clonotypes between healthy human individuals. Study results and caveats: Four donors showed sharing of 4.5% to 5% of naive CD4 clonotypes. Generally, naive subsets came out with larger estimated richness than memory subsets.

In germline, CDR1 is SNHLY, CDR2 FYNNEI. The CDR3 spans 12 residues. V lost 4 bases and J lost 7, with 10 bases in between. Worth noting for this clone: The antigen is not known.

Clones were read by immunoSEQ multiplex PCR, and TCRdb kept only the in-frame ones, dropping some. In the table there are about 680,000 clones, 73% of which are singletons. The TCR originated in a woman under 40 in good health. The V and J genes are TRBV2 and TRBJ2-5; a possible D gene is TRBD2 (6 bases). Sequenced input: memory CD4+ T cells sorted from blood. As to subset: CD45RA-negative fraction. The CDR3 nucleotides are TGTGCCAGCAGTGTGGAGGGCGGGACCCAGTACTTC. Protein sequence: CASSVEGGTQYF.